This T cell receptor beta chain was recorded in a study of T cell responses to AZD1222 COVID-19 vaccine. Study-wide findings and caveats: Only a handful of AZD1222 recipients, several in all, had baseline seropositivity.

A note on this clone: What it binds is not known.

This CDR3 comprises 15 residues. Germline V lookup: CDR1 SGDLS, CDR2 YYNGEE. The V and J ends lost 4 bases and 7 bases respectively, with 18 bases between them. Sequencing was performed with immunoSEQ multiplex PCR; in TCRdb, only in-frame clones are kept and a portion is missing. The table has about 140,000 clones, approximately 86% seen once. Sequences were derived from peripheral blood, sampled on day 0 of AZD1222 vaccination. This clonotype was obtained from an adult in good health. This chain joins TRBV9 and TRBJ2-1; possibly TRBD1 or TRBD2 for D (5 bases each). The CDR3 sequence: CASSPWDLQGNEQFF. In DNA form, the CDR3 reads TGTGCCAGCAGCCCCTGGGACCTACAAGGGAATGAGCAGTTCTTC.